One T cell receptor (beta chain) is described in this entry. The method was immunoSEQ multiplex PCR; TCRdb's version includes in-frame clones alone and lacks a portion of them. The data contain 150,000 or so clones, more than 75% of them seen just once; the ten biggest clones take up about 2%. The sample originates from a study of blood T cell repertoires in COVID-19. Trimming took 8 bases from V and 4 from J; bases not matched to a gene: 11. CDR1 SNHLY and CDR2 FYNNEI come from the germline V gene. This CDR3 is 16 amino acids long. The J gene is TRBJ2-6, the V gene TRBV2; 7 bases fit TRBD1. The sequence came from a man between 18 and 29 years old with acute or convalescent COVID-19. The specimen was peripheral blood. CDR3 protein: CASGLDRDRGANVLTF. For the CDR3, the DNA is TGTGCCAGCGGCCTAGACCGGGACAGAGGGGCCAACGTCCTGACTTTC.